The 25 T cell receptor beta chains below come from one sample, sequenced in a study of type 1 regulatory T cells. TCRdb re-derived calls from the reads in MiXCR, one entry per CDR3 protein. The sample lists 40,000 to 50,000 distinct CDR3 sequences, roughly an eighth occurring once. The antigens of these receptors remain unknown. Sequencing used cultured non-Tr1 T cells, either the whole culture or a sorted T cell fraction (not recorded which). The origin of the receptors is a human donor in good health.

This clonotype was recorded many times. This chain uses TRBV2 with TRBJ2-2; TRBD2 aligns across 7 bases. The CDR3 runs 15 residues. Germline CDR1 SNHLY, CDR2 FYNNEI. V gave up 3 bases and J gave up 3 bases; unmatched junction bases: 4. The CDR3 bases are TGTGCCAGCAGTGAGGGACTAACGTACACCGGGGAGCTGTTTTTT. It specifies CASSEGLTYTGELFF.

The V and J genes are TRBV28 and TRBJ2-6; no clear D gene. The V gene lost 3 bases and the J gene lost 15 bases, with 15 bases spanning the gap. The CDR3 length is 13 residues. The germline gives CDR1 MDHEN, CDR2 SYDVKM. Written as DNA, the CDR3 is TGTGCCAGCAGTTTCCAGGCTTTACTCCCCCTGACTTTC. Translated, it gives CASSFQALLPLTF.

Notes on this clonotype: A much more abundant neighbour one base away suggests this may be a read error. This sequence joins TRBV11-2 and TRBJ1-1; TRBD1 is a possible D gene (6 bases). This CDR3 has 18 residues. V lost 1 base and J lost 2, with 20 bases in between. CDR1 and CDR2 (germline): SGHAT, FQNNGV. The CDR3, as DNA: TGTGCCAGCAGCTTAGGCCCGAGATCCGGGACACAAAACACTGAAGCTTTCTTT. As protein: CASSLGPRSGTQNTEAFF.

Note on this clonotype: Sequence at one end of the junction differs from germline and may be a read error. CDR3 nucleotides: TGTGTCAGCAGGGTGACAGGGGATGAGAATTCACCCCTCCACTTT. This codes for CVSRVTGDENSPLHF. V and J are TRBV6-1 and TRBJ1-6; 8 bases agree with TRBD1. The CDR3 runs to 15 residues. Looked up from germline, CDR1 is MNHNS and CDR2 is SASEGT.

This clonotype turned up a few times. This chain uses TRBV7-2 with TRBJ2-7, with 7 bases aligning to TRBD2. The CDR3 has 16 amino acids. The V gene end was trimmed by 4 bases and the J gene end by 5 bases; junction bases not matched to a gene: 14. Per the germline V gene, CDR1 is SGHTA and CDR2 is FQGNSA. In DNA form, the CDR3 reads TGTGCCAGCAGCTCCCTCCGATGGGCTAGCGGTAACGAGCAGTACTTC. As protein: CASSSLRWASGNEQYF. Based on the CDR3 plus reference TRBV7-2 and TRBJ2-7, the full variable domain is GAGVSQSPSNKVTEKGKDVELRCDPISGHTALYWYRQSLGQGLEFLIYFQGNSAPDKSGLPSDRFSAERTGGSVSTLTIQRTQQEDSAVYLCASSSLRWASGNEQYFGPGTRLTVT.

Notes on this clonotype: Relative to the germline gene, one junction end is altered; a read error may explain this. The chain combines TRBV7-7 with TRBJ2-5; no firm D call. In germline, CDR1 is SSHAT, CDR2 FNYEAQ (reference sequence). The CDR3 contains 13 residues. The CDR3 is CASSLGPMDTQYF. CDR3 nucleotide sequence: TGTGCTAGCAGCTTAGGGCCCATGGATACCCAGTACTTC. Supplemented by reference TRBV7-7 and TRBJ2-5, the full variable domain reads GAGVSQSPRYKVTKRGQDVTLRCDPISSHATLYWYQQALGQGPEFLTYFNYEAQPDKSGLPSDRFSAERPEGSISTLTIQRTEQRDSAMYRCASSLGPMDTQYFGPGTRLLVL.

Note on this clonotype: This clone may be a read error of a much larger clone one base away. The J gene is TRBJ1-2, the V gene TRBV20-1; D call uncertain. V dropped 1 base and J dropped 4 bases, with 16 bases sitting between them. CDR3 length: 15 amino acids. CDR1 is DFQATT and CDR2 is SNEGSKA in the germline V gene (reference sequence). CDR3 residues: CSARGLSSGTYGYTF. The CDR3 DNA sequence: TGCAGTGCTAGAGGTCTGTCATCTGGTACCTATGGCTACACCTTC.

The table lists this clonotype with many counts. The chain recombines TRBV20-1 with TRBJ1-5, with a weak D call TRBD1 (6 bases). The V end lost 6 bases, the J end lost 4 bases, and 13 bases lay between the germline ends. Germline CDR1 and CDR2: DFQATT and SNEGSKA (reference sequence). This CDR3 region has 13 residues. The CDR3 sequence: CSAPPTGNQPQHF. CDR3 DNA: TGCAGTGCCCCCCCCACAGGGAATCAGCCCCAGCATTTT.

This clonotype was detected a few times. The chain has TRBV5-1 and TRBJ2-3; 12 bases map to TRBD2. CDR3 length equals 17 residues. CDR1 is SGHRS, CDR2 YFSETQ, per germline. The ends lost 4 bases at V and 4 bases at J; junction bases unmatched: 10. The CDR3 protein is CASSPRTSGTSADTQYF. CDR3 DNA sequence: TGCGCCAGCAGCCCGAGGACTAGCGGGACTTCGGCAGATACGCAGTATTTT.

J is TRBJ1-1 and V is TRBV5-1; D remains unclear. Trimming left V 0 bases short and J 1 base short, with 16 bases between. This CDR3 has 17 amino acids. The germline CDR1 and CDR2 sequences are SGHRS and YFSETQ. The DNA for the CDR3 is TGCGCCAGCAGCTTGGGACTCGCGGCCCACACGAACACTGAAGCTTTCTTT. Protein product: CASSLGLAAHTNTEAFF. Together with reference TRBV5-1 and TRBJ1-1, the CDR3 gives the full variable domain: KAGVTQTPRYLIKTRGQQVTLSCSPISGHRSVSWYQQTPGQGLQFLFEYFSETQRNKGNFPGRFSGRQFSNSRSEMNVSTLELGDSALYLCASSLGLAAHTNTEAFFGQGTRLTVV.

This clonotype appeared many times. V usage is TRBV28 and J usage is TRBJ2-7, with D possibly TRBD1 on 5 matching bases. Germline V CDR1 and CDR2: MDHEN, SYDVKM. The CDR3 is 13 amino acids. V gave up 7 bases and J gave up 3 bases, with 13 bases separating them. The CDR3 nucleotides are TGTGCCAGCAAAGCGACAGAACTCTACGAGCAGTACTTC. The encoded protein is CASKATELYEQYF.

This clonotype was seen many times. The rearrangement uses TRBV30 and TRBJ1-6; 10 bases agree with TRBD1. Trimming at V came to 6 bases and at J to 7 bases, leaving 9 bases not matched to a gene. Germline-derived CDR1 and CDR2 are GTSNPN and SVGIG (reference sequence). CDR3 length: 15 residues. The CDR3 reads CACSVPGQGNSPLHF. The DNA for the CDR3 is TGTGCCTGTTCTGTACCGGGACAGGGGAATTCACCCCTCCACTTT.

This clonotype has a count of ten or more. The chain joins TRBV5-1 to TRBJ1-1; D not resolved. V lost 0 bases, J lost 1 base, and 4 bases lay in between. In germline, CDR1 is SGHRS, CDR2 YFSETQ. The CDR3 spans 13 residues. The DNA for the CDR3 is TGCGCCAGCAGCTTGGACAAGAACACTGAAGCTTTCTTT. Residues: CASSLDKNTEAFF.

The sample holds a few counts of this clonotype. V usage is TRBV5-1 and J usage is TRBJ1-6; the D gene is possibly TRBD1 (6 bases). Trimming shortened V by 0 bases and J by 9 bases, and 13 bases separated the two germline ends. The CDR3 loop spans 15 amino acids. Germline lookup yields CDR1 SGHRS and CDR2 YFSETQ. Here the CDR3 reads CASSLGAGVGSPLHF. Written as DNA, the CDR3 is TGCGCCAGCAGCTTGGGGGCAGGGGTCGGTTCACCCCTCCACTTT.

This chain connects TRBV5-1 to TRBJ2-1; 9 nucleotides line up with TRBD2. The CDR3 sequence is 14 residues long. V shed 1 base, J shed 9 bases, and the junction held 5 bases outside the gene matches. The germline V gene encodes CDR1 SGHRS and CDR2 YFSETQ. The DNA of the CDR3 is TGCGCCAGCAGCTTGCGCCTAGCGGGAAGTGAGCAGTTCTTC. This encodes CASSLRLAGSEQFF.

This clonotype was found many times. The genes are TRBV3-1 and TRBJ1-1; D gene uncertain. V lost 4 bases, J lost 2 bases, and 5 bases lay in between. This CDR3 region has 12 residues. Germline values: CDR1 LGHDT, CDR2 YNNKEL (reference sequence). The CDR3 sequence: CASSLGNTEAFF. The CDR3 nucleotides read TGTGCCAGCAGCCTCGGAAACACTGAAGCTTTCTTT.

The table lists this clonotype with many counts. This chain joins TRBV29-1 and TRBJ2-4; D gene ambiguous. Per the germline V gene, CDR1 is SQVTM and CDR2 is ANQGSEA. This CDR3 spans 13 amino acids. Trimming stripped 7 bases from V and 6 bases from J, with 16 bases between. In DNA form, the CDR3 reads TGCAGCGCGATGCGTCAAGGCGGAAACATTCAGTACTTC. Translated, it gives CSAMRQGGNIQYF.

For the CDR3, the DNA is TGTGCCAGCAGCCCTTTGGGGACTAGTCAAGAGACCCAGTACTTC. This translates into CASSPLGTSQETQYF. This sequence joins TRBV9 and TRBJ2-5, with TRBD2 matching 8 bases. The CDR3 length is 15 residues. Germline CDR1 reads SGDLS; CDR2 reads YYNGEE. The trim removed 4 bases at V and 2 bases at J, leaving 7 bases unmatched.

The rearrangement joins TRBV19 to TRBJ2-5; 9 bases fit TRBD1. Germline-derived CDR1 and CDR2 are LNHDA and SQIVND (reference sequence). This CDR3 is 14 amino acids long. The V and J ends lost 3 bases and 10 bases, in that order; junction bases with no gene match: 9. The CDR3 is CASSMDRWGQGQYF. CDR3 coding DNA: TGTGCCAGTAGTATGGACAGGTGGGGACAGGGCCAGTACTTC.

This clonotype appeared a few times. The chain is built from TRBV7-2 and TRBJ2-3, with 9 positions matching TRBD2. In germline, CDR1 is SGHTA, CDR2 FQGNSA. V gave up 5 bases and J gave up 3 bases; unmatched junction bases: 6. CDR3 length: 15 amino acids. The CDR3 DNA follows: TGTGCCAGCAGCCAAGGCGGGAGGGGGACAGATACGCAGTATTTT. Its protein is CASSQGGRGTDTQYF.

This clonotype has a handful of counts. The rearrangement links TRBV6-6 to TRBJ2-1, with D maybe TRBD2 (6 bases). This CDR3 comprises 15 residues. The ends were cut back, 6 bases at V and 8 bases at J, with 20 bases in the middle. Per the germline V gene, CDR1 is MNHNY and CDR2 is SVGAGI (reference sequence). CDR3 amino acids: CASSRLGLGLDEQFF. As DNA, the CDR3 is TGTGCCAGCAGCCGTTTGGGACTGGGTCTCGATGAGCAGTTCTTC.

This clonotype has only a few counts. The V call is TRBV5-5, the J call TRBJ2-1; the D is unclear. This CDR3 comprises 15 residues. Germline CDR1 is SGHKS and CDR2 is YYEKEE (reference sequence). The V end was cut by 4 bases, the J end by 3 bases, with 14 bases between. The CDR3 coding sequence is TGTGCCAGCAGCCCCGACTCACCCCTCTACAATGAGCAGTTCTTC. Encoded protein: CASSPDSPLYNEQFF.

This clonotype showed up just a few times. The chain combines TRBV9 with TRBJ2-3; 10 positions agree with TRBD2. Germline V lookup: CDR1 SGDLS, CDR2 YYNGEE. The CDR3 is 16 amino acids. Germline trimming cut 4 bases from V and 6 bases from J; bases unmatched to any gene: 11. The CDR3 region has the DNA TGTGCCAGCAGCCCCGGCCTAGCGGGAGATTCCGATACGCAGTATTTT. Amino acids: CASSPGLAGDSDTQYF.

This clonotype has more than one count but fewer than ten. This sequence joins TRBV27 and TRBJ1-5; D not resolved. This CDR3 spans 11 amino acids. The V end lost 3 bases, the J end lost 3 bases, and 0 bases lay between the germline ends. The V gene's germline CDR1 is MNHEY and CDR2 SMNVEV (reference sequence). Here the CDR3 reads CASSFNQPQHF. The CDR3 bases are TGTGCCAGCAGTTTCAATCAGCCCCAGCATTTT.

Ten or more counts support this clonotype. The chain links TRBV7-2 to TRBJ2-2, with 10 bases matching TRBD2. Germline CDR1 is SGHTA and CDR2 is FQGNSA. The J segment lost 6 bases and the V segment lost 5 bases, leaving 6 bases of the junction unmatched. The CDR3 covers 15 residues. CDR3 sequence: CASSASGSRAGELFF. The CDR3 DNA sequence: TGTGCCAGCAGCGCTAGCGGGAGTAGGGCCGGGGAGCTGTTTTTT.